This T cell receptor beta chain was found in a study of blood T cell repertoires in COVID-19. Study as a whole: Specimens from acute and convalescent COVID-19 originated in the United States, Italy and Spain. The analysed material was cDNA or gDNA that came from T cells, B-cell-depleted T cells, or PBMCs.

In the study's own analysis: The assay estimated nucleated cells by amplifying reference gene primers. Method: immunoSEQ multiplex PCR; TCRdb's copy keeps in-frame clones and lacks some. V and J calls and clone size are given by that table; D and trimming were obtained from the DNA. The sample contains about 190,000 clones, about three quarters of which appear only once. This CDR3 is built from 14 residues. Germline assignment: CDR1 MNHEY and CDR2 SVGAGI. V shed 1 base and J shed 5 bases, with 8 bases lying between them. The chain has TRBV6-5 and TRBJ1-4, with a tentative D call TRBD1 (5 bases). This clonotype was obtained from a woman in her 70s with acute or convalescent COVID-19. The sequencing input was peripheral blood. CDR3: CASSYFRVNEKLFF. For the CDR3, the DNA is TGTGCCAGCAGTTACTTCAGGGTGAATGAAAAACTGTTTTTT.